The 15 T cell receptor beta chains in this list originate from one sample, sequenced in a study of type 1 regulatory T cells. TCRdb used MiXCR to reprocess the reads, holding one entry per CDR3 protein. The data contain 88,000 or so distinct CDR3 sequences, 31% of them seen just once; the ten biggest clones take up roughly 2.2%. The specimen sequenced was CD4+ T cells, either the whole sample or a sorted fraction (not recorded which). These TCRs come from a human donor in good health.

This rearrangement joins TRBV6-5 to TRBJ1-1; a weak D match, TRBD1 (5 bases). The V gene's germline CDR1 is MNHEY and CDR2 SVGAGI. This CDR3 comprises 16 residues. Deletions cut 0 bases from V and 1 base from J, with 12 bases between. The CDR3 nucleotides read TGTGCCAGCAGTTACTCAAGGGGCGCAGGGAACACTGAAGCTTTCTTT. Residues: CASSYSRGAGNTEAFF.

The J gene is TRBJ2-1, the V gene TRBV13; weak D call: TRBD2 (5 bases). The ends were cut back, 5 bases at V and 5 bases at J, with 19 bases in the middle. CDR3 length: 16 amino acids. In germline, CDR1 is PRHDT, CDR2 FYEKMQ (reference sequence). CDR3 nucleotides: TGTGCCAGCAGCCCCCACTCCAGCGGTCTTAACAATGAGCAGTTCTTC. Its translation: CASSPHSSGLNNEQFF.

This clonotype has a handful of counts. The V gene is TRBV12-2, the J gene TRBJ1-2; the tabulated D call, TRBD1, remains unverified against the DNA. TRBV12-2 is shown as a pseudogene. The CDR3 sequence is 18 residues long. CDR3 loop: CASRPAEMRGRDDYGYTF. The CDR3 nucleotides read TGTGCAAGTCGCCCGGCGGAGATGAGGGGGCGCGATGACTATGGCTACACCTTC.

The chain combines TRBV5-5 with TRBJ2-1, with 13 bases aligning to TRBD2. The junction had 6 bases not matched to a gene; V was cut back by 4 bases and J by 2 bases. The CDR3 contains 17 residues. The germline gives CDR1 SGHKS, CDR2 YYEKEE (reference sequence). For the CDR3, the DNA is TGTGCCAGCAGCCCGAGACTAGCGGGAGGCCCCTACAATGAGCAGTTCTTC. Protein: CASSPRLAGGPYNEQFF.

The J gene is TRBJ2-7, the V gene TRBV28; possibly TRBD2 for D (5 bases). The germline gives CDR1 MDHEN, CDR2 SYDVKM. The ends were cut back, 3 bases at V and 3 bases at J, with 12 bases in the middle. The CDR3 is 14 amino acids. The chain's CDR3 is CASSFGGTRYEQYF. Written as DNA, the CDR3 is TGTGCCAGCAGTTTTGGAGGTACGCGCTACGAGCAGTACTTC.

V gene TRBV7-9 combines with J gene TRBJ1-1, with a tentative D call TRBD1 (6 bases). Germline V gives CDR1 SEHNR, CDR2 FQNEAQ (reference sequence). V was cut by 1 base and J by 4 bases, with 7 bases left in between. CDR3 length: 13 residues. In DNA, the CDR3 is TGTGCCAGCAGCTTAGAAGGGGGCACTGAAGCTTTCTTT. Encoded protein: CASSLEGGTEAFF.

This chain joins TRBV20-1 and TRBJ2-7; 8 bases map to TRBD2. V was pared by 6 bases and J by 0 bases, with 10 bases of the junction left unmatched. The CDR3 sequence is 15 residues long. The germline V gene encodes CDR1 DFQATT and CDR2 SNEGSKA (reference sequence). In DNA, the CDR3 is TGCAGTGCCGCACGGGGGGGTTCACTCTCCTACGAGCAGTACTTC. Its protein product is CSAARGGSLSYEQYF.

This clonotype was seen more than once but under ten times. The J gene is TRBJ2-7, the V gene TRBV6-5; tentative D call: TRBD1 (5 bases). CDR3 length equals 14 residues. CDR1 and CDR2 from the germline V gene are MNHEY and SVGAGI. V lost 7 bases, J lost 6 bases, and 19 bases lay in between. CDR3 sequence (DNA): TGTGCCAGCACCCGACAGATCTTTGCGAGCGAGCAGTACTTC. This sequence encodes CASTRQIFASEQYF.

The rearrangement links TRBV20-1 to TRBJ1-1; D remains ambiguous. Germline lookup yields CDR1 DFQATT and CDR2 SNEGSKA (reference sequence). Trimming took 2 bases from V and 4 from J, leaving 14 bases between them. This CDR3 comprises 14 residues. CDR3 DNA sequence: TGCAGTGCTAGATTCGTCCGGTTGGGCACTGAAGCTTTCTTT. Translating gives CSARFVRLGTEAFF.

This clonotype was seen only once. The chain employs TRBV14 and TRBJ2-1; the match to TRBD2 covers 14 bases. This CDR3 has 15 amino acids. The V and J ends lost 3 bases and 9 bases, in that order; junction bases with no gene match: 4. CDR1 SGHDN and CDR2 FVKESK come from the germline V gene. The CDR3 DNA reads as TGTGCCAGCAGCCAGACTAGCGGGAGGGCCGGTGAGCAGTTCTTC. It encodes CASSQTSGRAGEQFF.

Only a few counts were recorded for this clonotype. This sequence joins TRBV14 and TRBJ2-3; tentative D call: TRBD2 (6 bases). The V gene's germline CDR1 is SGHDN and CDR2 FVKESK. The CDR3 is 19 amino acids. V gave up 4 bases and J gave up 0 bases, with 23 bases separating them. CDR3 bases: TGTGCCAGCAGCCGCCGACTAGTATCTCTTATCTCCAGCACAGATACGCAGTATTTT. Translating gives CASSRRLVSLISSTDTQYF.

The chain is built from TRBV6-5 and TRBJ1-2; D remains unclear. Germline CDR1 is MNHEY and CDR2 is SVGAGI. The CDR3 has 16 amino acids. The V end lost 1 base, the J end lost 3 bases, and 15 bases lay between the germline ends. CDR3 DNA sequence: TGTGCCAGCAGTTACTTAGGAAGGCAACTCCACTATGGCTACACCTTC. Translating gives CASSYLGRQLHYGYTF.

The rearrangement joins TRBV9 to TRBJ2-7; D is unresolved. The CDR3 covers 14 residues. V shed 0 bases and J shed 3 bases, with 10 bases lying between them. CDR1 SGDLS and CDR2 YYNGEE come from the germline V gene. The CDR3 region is CASSVDPGLYEQYF. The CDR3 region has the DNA TGTGCCAGCAGCGTAGACCCGGGTCTCTACGAGCAGTACTTC.

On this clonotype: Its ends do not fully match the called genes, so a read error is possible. CDR3 DNA sequence: TGCAGTGCACCCCCCCTAGCGGGAGAATACAGTGAGCAGTTCTTC. Protein: CSAPPLAGEYSEQFF. The V gene is TRBV20-1, the J gene TRBJ2-1; the match to TRBD2 covers 10 bases. Germline assignment: CDR1 DFQATT and CDR2 SNEGSKA (reference sequence). The CDR3 loop spans 15 amino acids.

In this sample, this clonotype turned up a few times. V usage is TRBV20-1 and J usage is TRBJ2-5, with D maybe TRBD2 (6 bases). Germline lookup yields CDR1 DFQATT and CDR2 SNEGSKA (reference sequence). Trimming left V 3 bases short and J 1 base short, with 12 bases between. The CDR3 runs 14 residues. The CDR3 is CSASSAGSQETQYF. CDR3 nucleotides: TGCAGTGCTAGCTCTGCGGGAAGCCAAGAGACCCAGTACTTC.